These 17 T cell receptor beta chains were sequenced from one sample in a study of T cells in Graves' hyperthyroidism and ophthalmopathy. Amplification of TCR beta CDR3 regions used RNA as the template. HTBI primers were used for first-round RT-PCR of the TCR CDR3. TCRdb called the multiplex PCR reads again in MiXCR, with one record for every CDR3 protein. The profile shows 450,000 to 650,000 distinct CDR3 sequences, more than 15% of them singletons. The source material was blood. These receptors were collected from a woman between 18 and 30 years old with Graves' ophthalmopathy.

The V and J genes are TRBV29-1 and TRBJ2-1; 9 positions match TRBD2. Trimming cost V 0 bases and J 9 bases; bases outside gene matches: 9. This CDR3 comprises 15 residues. Germline values: CDR1 SQVTM, CDR2 ANQGSEA. The CDR3 sequence is CSVEDRGRGGGEQFF. The DNA of the CDR3 is TGCAGCGTTGAAGATCGGGGGCGGGGGGGCGGTGAGCAGTTCTTC.

V usage is TRBV15 and J usage is TRBJ1-1; D not resolved. The CDR3 is 15 residues long. The V gene lost 4 bases and the J gene lost 0 bases, with 12 bases spanning the gap. Germline V gives CDR1 LNHNV, CDR2 YYDKDF (reference sequence). The CDR3 region has the DNA TGTGCCACCAGCACCCCGCCAGGCCTGAACACTGAAGCTTTCTTT. Amino acids: CATSTPPGLNTEAFF.

This clonotype was counted many times. This chain joins TRBV2 and TRBJ2-1; 7 positions match TRBD2. In germline, CDR1 is SNHLY, CDR2 FYNNEI. The CDR3 is 11 residues long. V shed 7 bases, J shed 9 bases, and the junction held 3 bases outside the gene matches. The CDR3 here is CASTGGVEQFF. CDR3 in DNA: TGTGCCAGCACGGGGGGAGTTGAGCAGTTCTTC.

This clonotype was detected many times. The rearrangement links TRBV2 to TRBJ2-4; D is perhaps TRBD2 (6 bases). Germline V gene data show CDR1 as SNHLY and CDR2 as FYNNEI. The CDR3 totals 16 residues. V was clipped by 6 bases and J by 0 bases, with 15 bases between them. This chain's CDR3 is CASSGTVLIAKNIQYF. CDR3 nucleotides: TGTGCCAGCAGCGGGACTGTCCTCATAGCCAAAAACATTCAGTACTTC.

This clonotype has ten or more counts. V usage is TRBV28 and J usage is TRBJ2-7; 8 bases are a match to TRBD1. CDR3 length: 14 amino acids. Trimming took 4 bases from V and 2 from J; bases not matched to a gene: 4. The germline CDR1 and CDR2 sequences are MDHEN and SYDVKM. This chain's CDR3 is CASSYRGYPYEQYF. The CDR3 DNA reads TGTGCCAGCAGTTACAGGGGGTACCCCTACGAGCAGTACTTC.

To note about this clonotype: This may be a read error: a much more frequent sequence differs by one nucleotide. The genes are TRBV12-3 or TRBV12-4 and TRBJ1-4; TRBD1 is a possible D gene (5 bases). V lost 5 bases and J lost 9, with 16 bases in between. The CDR3 loop spans 14 amino acids. CDR3 amino acids: CASSDQGGGKKLFF. The CDR3 nucleotides read TGTGCCAGCAGTGACCAGGGAGGAGGGAAAAAACTGTTTTTT.

The rearrangement links TRBV9 to TRBJ1-2; TRBD1 aligns across 7 bases. This CDR3 region has 12 residues. Losses at the gene ends were 4 bases for V and 10 bases for J; bases not matched to a gene: 7. Per germline, CDR1 SGDLS and CDR2 YYNGEE. The CDR3: CASSTRQGYYTF. The CDR3 DNA reads TGTGCCAGCAGCACACGACAGGGTTACTACACCTTC.

Concerning this clonotype itself: A much larger clone is a single base away; this may be a read error. The CDR3 bases are TGTGTCAGCAGGTCAACCTTAGGGGGCCCTCCCTACGAGCAGTACTTC. As protein: CVSRSTLGGPPYEQYF. The rearrangement uses TRBV28 and TRBJ2-7; 7 nucleotides line up with TRBD1. This CDR3 is 16 amino acids long. CDR1 and CDR2 (germline): MDHEN, SYDVKM.

This clonotype was counted between two and nine times. The chain employs TRBV6-2 or TRBV6-3 and TRBJ2-7; the D gene is possibly TRBD1 (5 bases). The CDR3 runs to 12 residues. Per germline, CDR1 MNHEY and CDR2 SVGEGT. V lost 2 bases and J lost 6, with 8 bases in between. The chain's CDR3 is CASSYGAGEQYF. CDR3 coding DNA: TGTGCCAGCAGTTACGGGGCTGGCGAGCAGTACTTC.

This chain uses TRBV6-1 with TRBJ2-1; 13 nucleotides line up with TRBD2. CDR3 length equals 17 residues. V trimming: 6 bases; J trimming: 1 base; junction bases outside the gene matches: 6. Germline CDR1 is MNHNS and CDR2 is SASEGT. The CDR3 here is CASRPRTSGGSYNEQFF. CDR3 coding DNA: TGTGCCAGCAGACCCCGGACTAGCGGGGGTTCCTACAATGAGCAGTTCTTC.

This clonotype was detected many times. The J gene is TRBJ1-1, the V gene TRBV2, with 10 bases fitting TRBD1. Germline CDR1 reads SNHLY; CDR2 reads FYNNEI. Trimming at V came to 7 bases and at J to 4 bases, leaving 9 bases not matched to a gene. The CDR3 consists of 15 residues. CDR3 sequence (DNA): TGTGCCAGCACCCCCCGGACAGGGGGAGGCACTGAAGCTTTCTTT. It encodes CASTPRTGGGTEAFF.

This clonotype was seen only a few times. The rearrangement uses TRBV30 and TRBJ2-7, with D perhaps TRBD2 (6 bases). CDR3 length: 15 residues. CDR1 GTSNPN and CDR2 SVGIG come from the germline V gene (reference sequence). Trimming cost V 3 bases and J 2 bases, with 17 bases left between them. The CDR3 nucleotides are TGTGCCTGGAGCCACGGGCTAGCGCGGACCTACGAGCAGTACTTC. It yields the protein CAWSHGLARTYEQYF.

This clonotype was picked up one time. This rearrangement joins TRBV2 to TRBJ2-5, with TRBD2 matching 8 bases. Germline CDR1 and CDR2: SNHLY and FYNNEI. The CDR3 runs 14 residues. Trimming removed 7 bases from V and 5 bases from J; junction bases left unmatched: 9. In DNA, the CDR3 is TGTGCCAGCACCCCCCAGGGCGGGGGGGAGACCCAGTACTTC. Translated, it gives CASTPQGGGETQYF.

This clonotype appeared many times. V and J are TRBV29-1 and TRBJ2-1, with TRBD1 as a possible D gene (5 bases). In germline, CDR1 is SQVTM, CDR2 ANQGSEA. V lost 5 bases to trimming and J lost 7 bases, with 12 bases between them. The CDR3 covers 12 residues. CDR3: CSVNSGRNEQFF. The CDR3 DNA is TGCAGCGTTAATTCAGGGCGAAATGAGCAGTTCTTC.

Ten or more counts support this clonotype. The chain combines TRBV11-2 with TRBJ1-2; D may be TRBD1 (5 bases). The CDR3 totals 20 residues. Germline lookup yields CDR1 SGHAT and CDR2 FQNNGV. V gave up 7 bases and J gave up 5 bases, with 35 bases separating them. CDR3 sequence: CASNPQGPGHGPPSPYGYTF. The CDR3 DNA is TGTGCCAGCAACCCGCAGGGCCCAGGGCACGGGCCCCCTTCACCATATGGCTACACCTTC.

The J gene is TRBJ2-7, the V gene TRBV6-2 or TRBV6-3; D tentatively fits TRBD1 or TRBD2 (6 bases each). The CDR3 length is 12 residues. Germline CDR1 is MNHEY and CDR2 is SVGEGT. V lost 8 bases and J lost 6, with 14 bases in between. The CDR3 nucleotides are TGTGCCAGCCTGGAGGGGGGTGGCGAGCAGTACTTC. As protein: CASLEGGGEQYF.

This clonotype showed up many times. The V call is TRBV13, the J call TRBJ1-2; 8 nucleotides line up with TRBD1. V dropped 5 bases and J dropped 7; count of bases not matched to a gene: 6. The CDR3 length is 13 residues. From germline, CDR1 is PRHDT and CDR2 FYEKMQ (reference sequence). CDR3 loop: CASSPGQGRGYTF. The CDR3 DNA follows: TGTGCCAGCAGCCCCGGACAGGGACGTGGCTACACCTTC.